This T cell receptor (beta chain) was profiled in a study of T cell responses to AZD1222 COVID-19 vaccine. Study-level results: At baseline, seropositivity was found in only six AZD1222 recipients. Recipients of two AZD1222 doses showed rising Spike-specific TCR breadth and depth.

Trimming took 8 bases from V and 4 from J, leaving 14 bases between them. Per germline, CDR1 MNHEY and CDR2 SVGAGI. The CDR3 totals 13 residues. Here immunoSEQ multiplex PCR was the method, and the copy in TCRdb shows in-frame clones only, minus some. Of about 97,000 clones listed, approximately 90% are singletons. A word on this clone: The antigen is undetermined.

The starting material was peripheral blood, obtained on day 0 of AZD1222 vaccination. The clonotype comes from an adult in good health. This rearrangement joins TRBV6-5 to TRBJ1-1; D remains unclear. CDR3 DNA: TGTGCCAGCTTTGTCCTCACGGGCACTGAAGCTTTCTTT. Amino acid sequence: CASFVLTGTEAFF.